Following are 18 T cell receptor beta chains from one sample sequenced in a study of T-cell reconstitution after alpha-beta-depleted transplantation in children. The authors prepared the TCRbeta library with unique molecular identifiers. TCRdb independently ran MiXCR on the PCR reads; one entry per CDR3 protein. Among about 500,000 distinct CDR3 sequences listed, roughly 10% were seen once. The specimen comprised PBMCs, mostly from graft donor cells, sampled 180 days after TCRalphabeta/CD19-depleted stem cell transplant. The source is a female patient aged 2-15 years who had a stem cell transplant for aplastic anemia, so the T cells may come from the graft donor.

This clonotype was seen a few times. The chain has TRBV29-1 and TRBJ2-2, with D perhaps given as TRBD1 or TRBD2 (5 bases each). This CDR3 has 16 residues. The V end lost 5 bases, the J end lost 1 base, and 17 bases lay between the germline ends. The germline CDR1 and CDR2 sequences are SQVTM and ANQGSEA. This chain's CDR3 is CSVRGWGPQNTGELFF. The DNA for the CDR3 is TGCAGCGTTCGCGGGTGGGGACCCCAGAACACCGGGGAGCTGTTTTTT.

The chain recombines TRBV5-1 with TRBJ2-1, with 9 bases identical to TRBD2. CDR3 size: 16 residues. Trimming cost V 3 bases and J 7 bases; bases outside gene matches: 11. Germline lookup yields CDR1 SGHRS and CDR2 YFSETQ. CDR3 bases: TGCGCCAGCAGCTCTCAAGCGGGAGGCCCTGAGAATGAGCAGTTCTTC. Amino acid sequence: CASSSQAGGPENEQFF.

Only a few counts were recorded for this clonotype. The V gene is TRBV5-6, the J gene TRBJ1-5; 7 nucleotides align to TRBD1. The CDR3 is 18 amino acids. CDR1 and CDR2 from the germline V gene are SGHDT and YYEEEE. With 0 bases clipped from V and 4 bases from J, the junction kept 13 bases outside the gene matches. This CDR3 reads CASSLARRGRNGNQPQHF. The CDR3 DNA follows: TGTGCCAGCAGCTTGGCCAGGAGGGGGCGGAATGGAAATCAGCCCCAGCATTTT. Full variable domain (missing parts from reference TRBV5-6 and TRBJ1-5): DAGVTQSPTHLIKTRGQQVTLRCSPKSGHDTVSWYQQALGQGPQFIFQYYEEEERQRGNFPDRFSGHQFPNYSSELNVNALLLGDSALYLCASSLARRGRNGNQPQHFGDGTRLSIL.

This clonotype was seen a few times. In nucleotides, the CDR3 is TGTGCCAGCAGCGCGGGGACAGGCCCCAGATCCGAGCAGTACGTC. Translated: CASSAGTGPRSEQYV. The chain links TRBV11-2 to TRBJ2-7; TRBD1 matches at 8 bases. This CDR3 is built from 15 residues. V lost 5 bases, J lost 6 bases, and 12 bases stayed unmatched. CDR1 is SGHAT, CDR2 FQNNGV, per germline.

The chain joins TRBV18 to TRBJ1-5; 9 bases are shared with TRBD1. Germline-derived CDR1 and CDR2 are KGHSH and LQKENI. The CDR3 loop spans 16 amino acids. Trimming at V came to 3 bases and at J to 1 base, leaving 4 bases not matched to a gene. CDR3 nucleotide sequence: TGTGCCAGCTCACCGGGACAGGGTGCGAGCAATCAGCCCCAGCATTTT. Residues: CASSPGQGASNQPQHF.

The chain employs TRBV3-1 and TRBJ2-7, with D uncertain. Germline assignment: CDR1 LGHDT and CDR2 YNNKEL (reference sequence). V was clipped by 0 bases and J by 3 bases, with 12 bases between them. The CDR3 sequence is 15 residues long. Here the CDR3 reads CASSQDRRKFYEQYV. CDR3 nucleotides: TGTGCCAGCAGCCAAGATCGAAGGAAATTCTACGAGCAGTACGTC.

This clonotype was observed many times. The chain has TRBV5-6 and TRBJ2-7; 11 bases fit TRBD1. Germline lookup yields CDR1 SGHDT and CDR2 YYEEEE. With 3 bases clipped from V and 6 bases from J, the junction kept 11 bases outside the gene matches. The CDR3 extends over 16 amino acids. The DNA for the CDR3 is TGTGCCAGCAGCTCCTTCCCAGGACAGGGGGCTCTCGAGCAGTACTTC. Its protein product is CASSSFPGQGALEQYF.

This clonotype has more than one count but fewer than ten. The V gene is TRBV30, the J gene TRBJ1-5; 10 nucleotides agree with TRBD1. The junction had 7 bases not matched to a gene; V was cut back by 1 base and J by 7 bases. The germline V gene encodes CDR1 GTSNPN and CDR2 SVGIG (reference sequence). This CDR3 has 15 residues. CDR3 DNA: TGTGCCTGGAGTGACCCGGGACAGGGGCTACAGCCCCAGCATTTT. As protein: CAWSDPGQGLQPQHF.

This clonotype was picked up a small number of times. The rearrangement joins TRBV20-1 to TRBJ2-3, with TRBD2 matching over 9 bases. Germline V gene data show CDR1 as DFQATT and CDR2 as SNEGSKA (reference sequence). This CDR3 is 13 amino acids long. In DNA form, the CDR3 reads TGCAGATTTAGCGGGAGCGGGAGTAATACGCAGTATTTT. This encodes CRFSGSGSNTQYF.

This clonotype was seen repeatedly, ten times or more. The chain joins TRBV29-1 to TRBJ2-3; weak D call: TRBD2 (5 bases). Germline CDR1 SQVTM, CDR2 ANQGSEA. Trimming stripped 7 bases from V and 1 base from J, with 15 bases between. This CDR3 has 14 amino acids. CDR3 bases: TGCAGCGCCCCAGCGGAGTGGGGCACAGATACGCAGTATTTT. Amino acids: CSAPAEWGTDTQYF.

This clonotype has a count of ten or more. The CDR3 DNA reads TGTGCCAGCAGAGTGAACTCGAACACCGGGGAGCTGTTTTTT. Its translation is CASRVNSNTGELFF. The chain is built from TRBV25-1 and TRBJ2-2; D is unresolved. V lost 6 bases and J 0 bases, leaving 8 bases between the germline ends. Germline values: CDR1 MGHDK, CDR2 SYGVNS. The CDR3 has 14 amino acids.

The table lists this clonotype with a few counts. The V and J genes are TRBV5-1 and TRBJ2-5; possibly TRBD1 for D (6 bases). Trimming took 3 bases from V and 1 from J, leaving 13 bases between them. This CDR3 spans 15 amino acids. Germline V gene lookup returns CDR1 SGHRS and CDR2 YFSETQ. The CDR3 spells CASSSAGTPQETQYF. The CDR3 coding sequence is TGCGCCAGCAGCTCAGCCGGGACACCCCAAGAGACCCAGTACTTC.

In its sample, this clonotype was seen many times. This sequence joins TRBV2 and TRBJ2-5; D may be TRBD1 or TRBD2 (5 bases each). The V gene's germline CDR1 is SNHLY and CDR2 FYNNEI. V was cut by 4 bases and J by 2 bases, with 14 bases left in between. The CDR3 runs 15 residues. The CDR3 sequence is CASSVIRGSQETQYF. CDR3 sequence (DNA): TGTGCCAGCAGTGTTATCCGGGGCAGTCAAGAGACCCAGTACTTC.

The chain carries TRBV29-1 and TRBJ1-2, with D possibly matching TRBD1 (5 bases). CDR1 is SQVTM, CDR2 ANQGSEA, per germline. The CDR3 contains 13 residues. Between the trimmed V and J ends, which lost 4 bases and 3 bases, there was a span of 12 bases. This CDR3 is CSVVGTDYYGYTF. The DNA of the CDR3 is TGCAGCGTTGTGGGGACCGATTACTATGGCTACACCTTC.

This clonotype was picked up a small number of times. The chain recombines TRBV20-1 with TRBJ2-6; D perhaps matches TRBD1 (6 bases). V was cut by 8 bases and J by 2 bases, with 16 bases left in between. Germline CDR1 reads DFQATT; CDR2 reads SNEGSKA (reference sequence). The CDR3 contains 15 residues. The CDR3: CSPQPPGAGANVLTF. In DNA, the CDR3 is TGCAGTCCACAACCCCCAGGGGCTGGGGCCAACGTCCTGACTTTC.

V gene TRBV28 combines with J gene TRBJ2-3; 7 bases line up with TRBD1. The CDR3 consists of 16 residues. The germline CDR1 and CDR2 sequences are MDHEN and SYDVKM. V dropped 2 bases and J dropped 2; count of bases not matched to a gene: 7. The CDR3 reads CASSLGADRYTDTQYF. The CDR3 DNA reads TGTGCCAGCAGTTTAGGGGCGGACAGGTACACAGATACGCAGTATTTT. The variable domain in full, with the rest retrieved from reference TRBV28 and TRBJ2-3, is DVKVTQSSRYLVKRTGEKVFLECVQDMDHENMFWYRQDPGLGLRLIYFSYDVKMKEKGDIPEGYSVSREKKERFSLILESASTNQTSMYLCASSLGADRYTDTQYFGPGTRLTVL.

This clonotype was observed many times. The CDR3 sequence: CASSLARTGTGELFF. CDR3 bases: TGTGCCAGCAGCTTAGCGAGGACAGGGACCGGGGAGCTGTTTTTT. This chain links TRBV7-2 with TRBJ2-2; 8 bases map to TRBD1. The CDR3 length is 15 residues. V dropped 0 bases and J dropped 5; count of bases not matched to a gene: 2. Looked up from germline, CDR1 is SGHTA and CDR2 is FQGNSA.

This clonotype was seen only a few times. V and J are TRBV10-3 and TRBJ2-5, with D unresolved. Germline lookup yields CDR1 ENHRY and CDR2 SYGVKD. V was pared by 4 bases and J by 5 bases, with 11 bases between. CDR3 length: 13 amino acids. In DNA form, the CDR3 reads TGTGCCATCAGTGGAGTCGGGCGGGAGACCCAGTACTTC. This sequence encodes CAISGVGRETQYF.